The source of this T cell receptor (beta chain) is a study of blood T cell repertoires in COVID-19. This clone was detected only once. The table came from immunoSEQ multiplex PCR; TCRdb's copy has only in-frame clones and leaves some out. The data contain some 250,000 clones, roughly nine tenths of them singletons. The germline V and J ends were trimmed by 0 bases and 5 bases, with 14 bases remaining between them. The CDR3 has 16 amino acids. CDR1 is SGHAT, CDR2 FQNNGV, per germline. The rearrangement joins TRBV11-2 to TRBJ1-5, with TRBD1 as a possible D gene (5 bases). The sample was PBMCs or T cells enriched from blood (not recorded which). The receptor was isolated from a human donor in a cohort exposed to, infected with or recovered from COVID-19 (not recorded which). The donor label of this sample is uncertain. The CDR3 DNA follows: TGTGCCAGCAGCTTAGATGGGATGGGGGGATATCAGCCCCAGCATTTT. It yields the protein CASSLDGMGGYQPQHF.